The rows below give T cell receptor beta chains drawn from one sample of a study of human CD8 memory T cell subsets. TCRdb re-called the 5' RACE reads; one entry per CDR3 protein, DNA not given. This sample's clone table lists roughly 4,000 distinct CDR3 sequences. The sequenced material came from CD8+ effector memory T cells (TEM) sorted from PBMCs. The receptors originated from a human donor in good health. Both conserved end residues are part of each CDR3. The order of the fields is J gene, clone size, V gene, CDR3 protein. Part of the rows lack a size; the others show once, few, many or a class for expanded clones.

TRBJ1-5	medium-sized	TRBV20-1	CSASGTEDHQPQHF
TRBJ1-6	.	TRBV5-1	CASSSRRRDSPLHF
TRBJ1-1	medium-sized	TRBV29-1	CSVPGGDRAEAFF
TRBJ1-1	.	TRBV6-2/TRBV6-3	CASSYLDRDEAFF
TRBJ2-1	.	TRBV28	CASSFPWENEQFF
TRBJ2-7	.	TRBV6-6	CASSYSSDTYEQYF
TRBJ1-1	.	TRBV19	CASKKWNTEAFF
TRBJ2-7	.	TRBV4-1	CASSQITSGGSYEQYF
TRBJ2-3	.	TRBV24-1	CATSDFLEGTQYF
TRBJ1-1	.	TRBV7-9	CASSLADRGNTEAFF
TRBJ1-2	.	TRBV6-5	CASSYYESYGYTF
TRBJ2-2	.	TRBV13	CASSPGPSGLNTGELFF
TRBJ2-1	.	TRBV19	CATSLAGYNEQFF
TRBJ2-3	medium-sized	TRBV28	CASRGGQGLNTQYF
TRBJ1-2	medium-sized	TRBV20-1	CSAPKDGTYGYTF
TRBJ2-3	.	TRBV6-2/TRBV6-3	CASSYSGEGADTQYF
TRBJ2-7	.	TRBV7-8	CASVPQETPYEQYF
TRBJ1-3	.	TRBV6-6	CASSPERGNTIYF
TRBJ1-1	large	TRBV12-3/TRBV12-4	CASSPAYTGEAFF